Presented here are 14 T cell receptor beta chains from one specimen sequenced in a study of blood T cell repertoires in COVID-19 (TCRdb year 2020). Receptor amplification or capture employed the immunoSEQ multiplex PCR assay. Drawn from immuneACCESS, this table holds only the in-frame rearrangements with V and J called that TCRdb kept. Clones are partly lost; checked studies trace under half to an unresolved V gene and leave the rest unexplained. For this sample the table gives approximately 150,000 clones, of which approximately 84% were detected only once. The ten largest clones capture roughly 4.4% of the sample. The sequencing sample was made of peripheral blood. The origin of the receptors is a human donor in a cohort sampled during active COVID-19.

This clone appeared a single time. The rearrangement uses TRBV19 and TRBJ2-7, with 7 bases identical to TRBD1. V shed 8 bases and J 2 bases; nucleotides not matched to a gene: 6. This CDR3 has 13 residues. Germline CDR1 LNHDA, CDR2 SQIVND (reference sequence). The CDR3 nucleotides are TGTGCCAGTGGAGGCCAGGGGGCCTACGAGCAGTACTTC. This translates into CASGGQGAYEQYF.

The chain couples TRBV9 to TRBJ2-2; 7 positions agree with TRBD2. V dropped 3 bases and J dropped 7; count of bases not matched to a gene: 9. Germline lookup yields CDR1 SGDLS and CDR2 YYNGEE. The CDR3 is 15 residues long. The CDR3 sequence: CASSDGMGGNGELFF. In DNA, the CDR3 is TGTGCCAGCAGCGATGGGATGGGGGGGAACGGGGAGCTGTTTTTT.

This rearrangement joins TRBV11-3 to TRBJ1-6; no firm D call. The germline V gene encodes CDR1 SGHNT and CDR2 YENEEA. V shed 5 bases and J shed 2 bases, with 10 bases lying between them. CDR3 length: 15 amino acids. DNA for the CDR3: TGTGCCAGCAGCCCCCGAGAGGCCTATAATTCACCCCTCCACTTT. Translating gives CASSPREAYNSPLHF.

The gene calls are TRBV28 and TRBJ1-3; D not certain. There are 11 residues in the CDR3. Germline CDR1 reads MDHEN; CDR2 reads SYDVKM. V was clipped by 2 bases and J by 11 bases, with 7 bases between them. The CDR3 sequence: CASSLRRAIYF. The CDR3 DNA sequence: TGTGCCAGCAGTTTACGGAGGGCCATATATTTT. Based on the CDR3 plus reference TRBV28 and TRBJ1-3, the full variable domain is DVKVTQSSRYLVKRTGEKVFLECVQDMDHENMFWYRQDPGLGLRLIYFSYDVKMKEKGDIPEGYSVSREKKERFSLILESASTNQTSMYLCASSLRRAIYFGEGSWLTVV.

The chain combines TRBV19 with TRBJ2-1; 11 nucleotides agree with TRBD2. CDR3 length: 17 amino acids. Germline assignment: CDR1 LNHDA and CDR2 SQIVND (reference sequence). After removal of 7 bases from V and 4 bases from J, the junction contained 12 bases not matched to a gene. The CDR3 DNA follows: TGTGCCAGTAAAGGACTAGCGGGCGTATTGGGATACAATGAGCAGTTCTTC. Amino acid sequence: CASKGLAGVLGYNEQFF.

As DNA, the CDR3 is TGTGCCACCAGCAAGAACGGGGGGGAGACCCAGTACTTC. Its translation: CATSKNGGETQYF. The rearrangement joins TRBV15 to TRBJ2-5; 7 nucleotides align to TRBD2. The CDR3 is 13 amino acids. The germline gives CDR1 LNHNV, CDR2 YYDKDF (reference sequence). Trimming removed 4 bases from V and 5 bases from J; junction bases left unmatched: 4.

This chain's CDR3 is CASSRGTSGSYNEQFF. DNA for the CDR3: TGTGCCAGCAGCCGAGGGACTAGCGGTTCCTACAATGAGCAGTTCTTC. The J gene is TRBJ2-1, the V gene TRBV3-1 (or the pseudogene TRBV3-2); 11 bases map to TRBD2. The germline V gene has CDR1 LGHDT and CDR2 YNNKEL (reference sequence). The V segment lost 4 bases and the J segment 1 base; nucleotides outside the gene matches: 3. CDR3 length: 16 residues.

The chain carries TRBV7-9 and TRBJ2-1; 7 bases agree with TRBD2. CDR3 length: 19 residues. The trim removed 5 bases at V and 0 bases at J, leaving 16 bases unmatched. Germline-derived CDR1 and CDR2 are SEHNR and FQNEAQ (reference sequence). The CDR3 loop is CASSKRKGTIQSSYNEQFF. CDR3 sequence (DNA): TGTGCCAGCAGCAAGAGAAAGGGGACTATCCAAAGCTCCTACAATGAGCAGTTCTTC.

The chain recombines TRBV6-5 with TRBJ2-7; D might be TRBD1 (6 bases). Germline V CDR1 and CDR2: MNHEY, SVGAGI. The CDR3 loop spans 14 amino acids. With 6 bases removed from V and 7 bases from J, the gap between germline ends came to 19 bases. The CDR3 region is CASRKMTGTGEQYF. The DNA of the CDR3 is TGTGCCAGCAGGAAAATGACAGGTACGGGGGAGCAGTACTTC.

This chain connects TRBV14 to TRBJ2-5; 8 bases are shared with TRBD1. V dropped 5 bases and J dropped 4; count of bases not matched to a gene: 6. Looked up from germline, CDR1 is SGHDN and CDR2 is FVKESK. The CDR3 totals 14 residues. The CDR3 loop is CASSRPGQGETQYF. The CDR3 region has the DNA TGTGCCAGCAGCAGGCCTGGACAGGGAGAGACCCAGTACTTC.

The V gene is TRBV6-6, the J gene TRBJ1-3; 7 bases line up with TRBD1. This CDR3 is 14 amino acids long. Germline V CDR1 and CDR2: MNHNY, SVGAGI (reference sequence). With 6 bases clipped from V and 1 base from J, the junction kept 3 bases outside the gene matches. The CDR3 DNA follows: TGTGCCAGCAGGGACAGGTTTTCTGGAAACACCATATATTTT. Amino acids: CASRDRFSGNTIYF.

J is TRBJ1-2 and V is TRBV3-1 (or the pseudogene TRBV3-2); 10 nucleotides match TRBD1. CDR1 and CDR2 from the germline V gene are LGHDT and YNNKEL (reference sequence). CDR3 length: 13 amino acids. V was pared by 1 base and J by 14 bases, with 7 bases of the junction left unmatched. The CDR3 loop is CASSQVIGTGDTF. The DNA for the CDR3 is TGTGCCAGCAGCCAAGTAATCGGGACAGGGGATACCTTC.

This clone was observed a handful of times. Other nucleotide sequences from this sample produce the same CDR3. The chain employs TRBV19 and TRBJ1-5, with TRBD1 as a possible D gene (6 bases). Germline V gene data show CDR1 as LNHDA and CDR2 as SQIVND (reference sequence). This CDR3 has 15 residues. V was pared by 1 base and J by 0 bases, with 7 bases between. CDR3 region: CASSIARGSNQPQHF. CDR3 nucleotide sequence: TGTGCCAGTAGTATAGCCAGGGGTAGCAATCAGCCCCAGCATTTT. The full variable domain, rest sourced from reference TRBV19 and TRBJ1-5, is DGGITQSPKYLFRKEGQNVTLSCEQNLNHDAMYWYRQDPGQGLRLIYYSQIVNDFQKGDIAEGYSVSREKKESFPLTVTSAQKNPTAFYLCASSIARGSNQPQHFGDGTRLSIL.

The CDR3 spells CASSTMTGGNEKLFF. Written as DNA, the CDR3 is TGTGCCAGCAGCACCATGACAGGGGGCAATGAAAAACTGTTTTTT. The rearrangement uses TRBV5-6 and TRBJ1-4; TRBD1 agrees at 10 bases. CDR1 SGHDT and CDR2 YYEEEE come from the germline V gene. V gave up 4 bases and J gave up 5 bases; unmatched junction bases: 5. The CDR3 extends over 15 amino acids.